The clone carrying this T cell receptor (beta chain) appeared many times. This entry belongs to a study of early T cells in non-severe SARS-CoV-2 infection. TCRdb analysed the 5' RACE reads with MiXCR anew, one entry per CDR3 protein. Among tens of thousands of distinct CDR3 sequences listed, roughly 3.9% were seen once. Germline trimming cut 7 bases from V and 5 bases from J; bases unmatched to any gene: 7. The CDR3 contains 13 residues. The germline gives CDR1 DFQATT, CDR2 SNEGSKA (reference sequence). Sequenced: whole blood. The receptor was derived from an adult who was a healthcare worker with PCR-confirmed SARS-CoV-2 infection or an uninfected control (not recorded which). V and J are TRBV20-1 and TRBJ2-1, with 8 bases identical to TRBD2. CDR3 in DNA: TGCAGTGTCCCCGGGAGGGCCGACAATGAGCAGTTCTTC. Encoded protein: CSVPGRADNEQFF.